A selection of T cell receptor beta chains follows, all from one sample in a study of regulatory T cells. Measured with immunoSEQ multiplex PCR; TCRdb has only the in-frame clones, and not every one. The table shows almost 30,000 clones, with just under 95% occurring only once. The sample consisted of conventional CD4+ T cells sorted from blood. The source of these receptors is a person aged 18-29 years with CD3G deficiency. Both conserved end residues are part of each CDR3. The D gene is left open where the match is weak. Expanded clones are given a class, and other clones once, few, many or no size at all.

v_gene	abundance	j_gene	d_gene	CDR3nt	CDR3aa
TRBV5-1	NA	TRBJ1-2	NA	TGCGCCAGCAGCCGGGACACTGAAGGGTATGGCTACACCTTC	CASSRDTEGYGYTF
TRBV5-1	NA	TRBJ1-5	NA	TGCGCCAGCAGCTTATTAAGCAATCAGCCCCAGCATTTT	CASSLLSNQPQHF
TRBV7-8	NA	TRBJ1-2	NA	TGTGCCAGCAGCTCCGGGGGCTATGGCTACACCTTC	CASSSGGYGYTF
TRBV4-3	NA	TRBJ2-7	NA	TGCGCCAGCAGCCAGGATAGTTCGAGGAGGGCAGCCTACGAGCAGTACTTC	CASSQDSSRRAAYEQYF
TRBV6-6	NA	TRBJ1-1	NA	TGTGCCAGCAGTTACTCGAGCCCGGGGAGGAACACTGAAGCTTTCTTT	CASSYSSPGRNTEAFF
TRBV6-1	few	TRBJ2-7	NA	TGTGCCAGCAGTGAGATGGCAGCCACCTACGAGCAGTACTTC	CASSEMAATYEQYF
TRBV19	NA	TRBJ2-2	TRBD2	TGTGCCAGTAGAGGCCGGCTAGCGGGAGCCGGGGAGCTGTTTTTT	CASRGRLAGAGELFF
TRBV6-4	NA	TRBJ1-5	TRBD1	TGTGCCAGCAGCAGGACAGGGGATCGCAATCAGCCCCAGCATTTT	CASSRTGDRNQPQHF
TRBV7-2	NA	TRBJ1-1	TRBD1	TGTGCCAGCAGCCGGGACAGGCCGTCCCTTGAAGCTTTCTTT	CASSRDRPSLEAFF
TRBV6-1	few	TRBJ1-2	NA	TGTGCCAGCAGTGAAGCGCGGTCCTATGGCTACACCTTC	CASSEARSYGYTF
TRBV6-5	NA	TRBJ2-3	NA	TGTGCCAGCAGGACGAGCCAGGTTAGCACAGATACGCAGTATTTT	CASRTSQVSTDTQYF
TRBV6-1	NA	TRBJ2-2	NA	TGTGCCAGCAGTGAAGGACAGAGAATTACCGGGGAGCTGTTTTTT	CASSEGQRITGELFF
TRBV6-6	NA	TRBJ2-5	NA	TGTGCCAGCAGTCCGGACAGCCAAGAGACCCAGTACTTC	CASSPDSQETQYF
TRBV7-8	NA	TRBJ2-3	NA	TGTGCCAGCAGCTTTAGGCCTCTCACAGATACGCAGTATTTT	CASSFRPLTDTQYF
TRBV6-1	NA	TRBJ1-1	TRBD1	TGTGCCAGCACGCGACAGGGGGCAACCAGGACTGAAGCTTTCTTT	CASTRQGATRTEAFF
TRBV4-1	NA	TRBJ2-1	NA	TGCGCCAGCAGCAGCGAATGGACCGACAATGAGCAGTTCTTC	CASSSEWTDNEQFF
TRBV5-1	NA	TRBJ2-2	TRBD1	TGCGCCAGCAGCCCTGGACAGGGAACCACCGGGGAGCTGTTTTTT	CASSPGQGTTGELFF
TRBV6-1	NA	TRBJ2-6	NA	TGTGCCAGCAGTGAAGTACCGGGACCAGCACGCTCTGGGGCCAACGTCCTGACTTTC	CASSEVPGPARSGANVLTF
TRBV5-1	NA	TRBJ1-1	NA	TGCGCCAGCAGCTCGAAAGGTGGGGGGGCCCCTGAAGCTTTCTTT	CASSSKGGGAPEAFF
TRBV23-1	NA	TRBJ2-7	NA	TGCGCCAGCAGTCAAGCCCAGGAGGCGCAACCCTCCTACGAGCAGTACTTC	CASSQAQEAQPSYEQYF
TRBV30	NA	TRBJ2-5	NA	TGTGCCTGGAGGGTGAAGGGGCAAGAGACCCAGTACTTC	CAWRVKGQETQYF
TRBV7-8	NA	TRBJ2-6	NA	TGTGCCAGCAGCTTGAGAGAACCCTCTGGGGCCAACGTCCTGACTTTC	CASSLREPSGANVLTF
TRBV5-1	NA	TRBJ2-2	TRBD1	TGCGCCAGCAGCACCGGGACAGGGAACACCGGGGAGCTGTTTTTT	CASSTGTGNTGELFF
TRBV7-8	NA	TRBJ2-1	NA	TGTGCCAGCAGTCCTTGGGGCTCCTACAATGAGCAGTTCTTC	CASSPWGSYNEQFF
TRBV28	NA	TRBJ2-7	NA	TGTGCCAGCAGTGCAGGGGTCCCTTTATCCTACGAGCAGTACTTC	CASSAGVPLSYEQYF
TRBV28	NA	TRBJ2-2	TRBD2	TGTGCCAGCAGTAACATAGCGGGGCTTGGGAACACCGGGGAGCTGTTTTTT	CASSNIAGLGNTGELFF
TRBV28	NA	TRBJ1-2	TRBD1	TGTGCCAGCAGTCCAGGGGGGACGGATGGCTACACCTTC	CASSPGGTDGYTF
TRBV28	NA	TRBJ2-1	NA	TGTGCCAGCAGTTCCGCAGTCGGGCGGCTCTACAATGAGCAGTTCTTC	CASSSAVGRLYNEQFF
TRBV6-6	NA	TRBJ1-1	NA	TGTGCCAGCAGTCCCGCGGCTAACACTGAAGCTTTCTTT	CASSPAANTEAFF
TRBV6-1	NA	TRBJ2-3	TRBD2	TGTGCCAGCAGTGACGGGACTAGCGGGAGAACAGATACGCAGTATTTT	CASSDGTSGRTDTQYF
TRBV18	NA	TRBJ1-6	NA	TGTGCCAGCTCACCACCGGGGGGGAAGGCACCCCTCCACTTT	CASSPPGGKAPLHF
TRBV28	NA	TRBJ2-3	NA	TGTGCCAGCAGTTTTGTACGGGGCCAGGGGCTTTCGACAGATACGCAGTATTTT	CASSFVRGQGLSTDTQYF
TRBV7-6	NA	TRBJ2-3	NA	TGTGCCAGCAGCTTATACGAAGCCCCAGATACGCAGTATTTT	CASSLYEAPDTQYF
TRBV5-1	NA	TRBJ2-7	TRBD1	TGCGCCAGCAGCCCAGCACCGGGACAGGGGATCTACGAGCAGTACTTC	CASSPAPGQGIYEQYF
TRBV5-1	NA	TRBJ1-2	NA	TGCGCCAGCAGCTCCGACGGACTCTATGGCTACACCTTC	CASSSDGLYGYTF
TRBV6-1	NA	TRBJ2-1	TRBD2	TGTGCCAGCAGTAGAGGACTAGCTAGTGAGCAGTTCTTC	CASSRGLASEQFF
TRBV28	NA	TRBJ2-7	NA	TGTGCCAGCAGTACGGGACGTTCCTACGAGCAGTACTTC	CASSTGRSYEQYF
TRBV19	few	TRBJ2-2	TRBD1	TGTGCCAGTAGTGCATACAGGGGCGGTCGCACCGGGGAGCTGTTTTTT	CASSAYRGGRTGELFF
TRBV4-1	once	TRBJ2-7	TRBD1	TGCGCCAGCAGCCGAGCCAGGGGACAGGGAGCCTACGAGCAGTACTTC	CASSRARGQGAYEQYF
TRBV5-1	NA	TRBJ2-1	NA	TGCGCCAGCAGCTTGGTACCTAACAATGAGCAGTTCTTC	CASSLVPNNEQFF